A single sample gave rise to the 24 T cell receptor beta chains below, sequenced in a study of chemoradiotherapy in HPV16-positive cancers. The method was immunoSEQ multiplex PCR; TCRdb's version includes in-frame clones alone and lacks a portion of them. The data hold approximately 7,200 clones, with 77% observed a single time. The sample was taken from a patient who underwent chemoradiotherapy. All receptors come from a human donor with HPV-associated anogenital cancer.

This clone was counted between two and nine times. This chain links TRBV10-3 with TRBJ2-7, with 9 bases identical to TRBD1. The V and J ends lost 0 bases and 4 bases, in that order; junction bases with no gene match: 1. This CDR3 comprises 14 residues. CDR1 is ENHRY, CDR2 SYGVKD, per germline. CDR3 sequence: CAISESGQGYEQYF. CDR3 coding DNA: TGTGCCATCAGTGAGTCTGGACAGGGGTACGAGCAGTACTTC.

This clone was counted a few times. The junction shows a germline mismatch at one end, possibly a read error. The chain has TRBV11-2 and TRBJ1-6; no definite D call. CDR3 length: 15 amino acids. CDR1 and CDR2 from the germline V gene are SGHAT and FQNNGV. In DNA, the CDR3 is TGTGCCAGCAGCCTAGAGCACGGCGGGTATTCACCCCTCCACTTT. Its protein product is CASSLEHGGYSPLHF.

The V gene is TRBV15, the J gene TRBJ1-2, with D maybe TRBD1 (5 bases). V was shortened by 6 bases and J by 5 bases, with 13 bases between the two germline ends. The length of the CDR3 is 13 residues. Germline V lookup: CDR1 LNHNV, CDR2 YYDKDF (reference sequence). CDR3 region: CATSMGRRYGYTF. The CDR3 coding sequence is TGTGCCACCAGTATGGGGCGTCGGTATGGCTACACCTTC.

The rearrangement joins TRBV18 to TRBJ2-6; D remains unclear. The V and J ends lost 6 bases and 7 bases respectively, with 10 bases between them. Germline assignment: CDR1 KGHSH and CDR2 LQKENI. The CDR3 has 13 amino acids. This CDR3 reads CASSPTAANVLTF. The CDR3 coding sequence is TGTGCCAGCTCCCCCACTGCCGCCAACGTCCTGACTTTC.

This chain uses TRBV6-1 with TRBJ2-7, with 7 positions matching TRBD1. The ends lost 1 base at V and 7 bases at J; junction bases unmatched: 7. The CDR3 covers 14 residues. Germline V gene lookup returns CDR1 MNHNS and CDR2 SASEGT. The CDR3 sequence is CASSEGGDSREQYF. CDR3 DNA: TGTGCCAGCAGTGAAGGTGGGGACAGTCGGGAGCAGTACTTC.

This clone was seen just once. The chain employs TRBV6-1 and TRBJ1-4, with a tentative D call TRBD1 (6 bases). This CDR3 region has 14 residues. From germline, CDR1 is MNHNS and CDR2 SASEGT. V was cut by 0 bases and J by 8 bases, with 10 bases left in between. DNA for the CDR3: TGTGCCAGCAGTGAAGCGAGGACAGCCGAAAAACTGTTTTTT. This codes for CASSEARTAEKLFF.

This clone was seen a few times. The chain recombines TRBV28 with TRBJ2-5; 7 nucleotides agree with TRBD2. The J segment lost 4 bases and the V segment lost 8 bases, leaving 13 bases of the junction unmatched. In germline, CDR1 is MDHEN, CDR2 SYDVKM. This CDR3 is 15 amino acids long. The CDR3 DNA reads as TGTGCCAGCGGCGCAAGCGCGGGCGGGGGAGAGACCCAGTACTTC. Translating gives CASGASAGGGETQYF.

CDR3 nucleotide sequence: TGTGCCAGCAGCTTAGAGTACAGCGTAGTAACTGAAGCTTTCTTT. It codes for CASSLEYSVVTEAFF. The gene calls are TRBV7-2 and TRBJ1-1; no definite D call. Per germline, CDR1 SGHTA and CDR2 FQGNSA. This CDR3 contains 15 residues. V was cut by 1 base and J by 5 bases, with 14 bases left in between.

This chain uses TRBV28 with TRBJ1-1; the D gene is possibly TRBD1 (6 bases). This CDR3 has 15 amino acids. The germline CDR1 and CDR2 sequences are MDHEN and SYDVKM. Between the trimmed V and J ends, which lost 7 bases and 1 base, there was a span of 16 bases. The CDR3, as DNA: TGTGCCAGCAATACAGGGTCGGCTGCGAACACTGAAGCTTTCTTT. This codes for CASNTGSAANTEAFF.

This chain uses TRBV29-1 with TRBJ2-1, with unresolved D. V was trimmed by 6 bases and J by 8 bases, leaving 23 bases between them. The CDR3 is 15 amino acids. Germline values: CDR1 SQVTM, CDR2 ANQGSEA. The CDR3 spells CSVDLFGEGHDEQFF. CDR3 nucleotide sequence: TGCAGCGTCGACCTATTTGGGGAAGGGCACGATGAGCAGTTCTTC.

The sample holds one count of this clone. This sequence joins TRBV6-1 and TRBJ2-1, with D possibly being TRBD2 (5 bases). CDR3 length: 12 amino acids. V lost 10 bases and J 8 bases, leaving 15 bases between the germline ends. Per the germline V gene, CDR1 is MNHNS and CDR2 is SASEGT. The CDR3 here is CATTPEGDEQFF. The DNA of the CDR3 is TGTGCCACTACCCCCGAGGGAGATGAGCAGTTCTTC.

The chain links TRBV19 to TRBJ2-3; D might be TRBD1 (5 bases). V was clipped by 4 bases and J by 1 base, with 9 bases between them. CDR3 size: 14 residues. Germline values: CDR1 LNHDA, CDR2 SQIVND (reference sequence). CDR3 coding DNA: TGTGCCAGTAGTACCCAGGGTGGCACAGATACGCAGTATTTT. Its protein is CASSTQGGTDTQYF.

The genes are TRBV30 and TRBJ1-3; no clear D. Germline V gene data show CDR1 as GTSNPN and CDR2 as SVGIG (reference sequence). V lost 0 bases to trimming and J lost 5 bases, with 17 bases between them. The CDR3 contains 16 residues. CDR3 residues: CAWSVHSTLWRNTIYF. CDR3 DNA: TGTGCCTGGAGTGTACATTCGACTCTTTGGAGAAACACCATATATTTT.

The rearrangement uses TRBV6-4 and TRBJ2-1, with 7 bases aligning to TRBD2. Trimming at V came to 0 bases and at J to 0 bases, leaving 2 bases not matched to a gene. The germline V gene has CDR1 MRHNA and CDR2 SNTAGT. This CDR3 contains 16 residues. CDR3 in DNA: TGTGCCAGCAGTGACTCCGGGGGGAGCTCCTACAATGAGCAGTTCTTC. It yields the protein CASSDSGGSSYNEQFF.

The chain couples TRBV5-8 to TRBJ2-6, with D perhaps TRBD2 (6 bases). The V gene's germline CDR1 is SGHTS and CDR2 YDEGEE. This CDR3 is 15 amino acids long. Trimming shortened V by 4 bases and J by 2 bases, and 10 bases separated the two germline ends. The CDR3 DNA sequence: TGTGCCAGCAGCCAGGGCGGGACTGGGGCCAACGTCCTGACTTTC. Translated: CASSQGGTGANVLTF. Full variable domain (remainder filled in from reference TRBV5-8 and TRBJ2-6): EAGVTQSPTHLIKTRGQQATLRCSPISGHTSVYWYQQALGLGLQFLLWYDEGEERNRGNFPPRFSGRQFPNYSSELNVNALELEDSALYLCASSQGGTGANVLTFGAGSRLTVL.

Only a few counts were recorded for this clone. The J gene is TRBJ1-3, the V gene TRBV7-9, with 10 bases lining up with TRBD1. The CDR3 contains 15 residues. V was pared by 5 bases and J by 3 bases, with 4 bases of the junction left unmatched. CDR1 and CDR2 from the germline V gene are SEHNR and FQNEAQ (reference sequence). The CDR3 nucleotides read TGTGCCAGCAGCAAGGACAGGGGGTATGGAAACACCATATATTTT. This sequence encodes CASSKDRGYGNTIYF. The full variable domain, in which reference TRBV7-9 and TRBJ1-3 provide the parts outside the CDR3, is DTGVSQNPRHKITKRGQNVTFRCDPISEHNRLYWYRQTLGQGPEFLTYFQNEAQLEKSRLLSDRFSAERPKGSFSTLEIQRTEQGDSAMYLCASSKDRGYGNTIYFGEGSWLTVV.

The V and J genes are TRBV19 and TRBJ1-1; D remains unclear. CDR3 size: 12 residues. Trimming removed 4 bases at V and 4 bases at J, with 7 bases between. Per the germline V gene, CDR1 is LNHDA and CDR2 is SQIVND (reference sequence). CDR3: CASSTWTTEAFF. The CDR3 coding sequence is TGTGCCAGTAGTACCTGGACCACTGAAGCTTTCTTT.

V usage is TRBV15 and J usage is TRBJ2-5, with D possibly TRBD2 on 6 matching bases. Trimming left V 3 bases short and J 4 bases short, with 15 bases between. The CDR3 runs 15 residues. Per the germline V gene, CDR1 is LNHNV and CDR2 is YYDKDF (reference sequence). CDR3 DNA sequence: TGTGCCACCAGCAGGCCGACTCAGGGAGGAGAGACCCAGTACTTC. Translating it yields CATSRPTQGGETQYF.

The V call is TRBV2, the J call TRBJ2-1; no clear D. Germline V gene sequence: CDR1 SNHLY, CDR2 FYNNEI. The CDR3 has 10 residues. V lost 3 bases and J lost 10, with 4 bases in between. The CDR3 DNA sequence: TGTGCCAGCAGTGAGGGGGAGCAGTTCTTC. Protein: CASSEGEQFF.

The chain recombines TRBV19 with TRBJ2-3, with unresolved D. Germline V gene lookup returns CDR1 LNHDA and CDR2 SQIVND (reference sequence). The CDR3 covers 16 residues. V lost 5 bases and J lost 6, with 21 bases in between. The CDR3 here is CASSGRQARPRDTQYF. Written as DNA, the CDR3 is TGTGCCAGTAGTGGTAGGCAAGCGCGTCCCCGCGATACGCAGTATTTT. The full variable domain, with the rest looked up from reference TRBV19 and TRBJ2-3, is DGGITQSPKYLFRKEGQNVTLSCEQNLNHDAMYWYRQDPGQGLRLIYYSQIVNDFQKGDIAEGYSVSREKKESFPLTVTSAQKNPTAFYLCASSGRQARPRDTQYFGPGTRLTVL.

The chain has TRBV5-4 and TRBJ2-3, with D possibly called TRBD1 or TRBD2 (5 bases each). CDR1 and CDR2 (germline): SGHNT, YYREEE (reference sequence). This CDR3 spans 19 amino acids. The germline V and J ends were trimmed by 3 bases and 5 bases, with 28 bases remaining between them. Written as DNA, the CDR3 is TGTGCCAGCAGCTCACGACTCGGTGGGGGAAAAACTATAATAGATACGCAGTATTTT. This gives the protein CASSSRLGGGKTIIDTQYF.

V gene TRBV5-6 combines with J gene TRBJ1-6; no reliable D call. Trimming removed 4 bases from V and 7 bases from J, with 21 bases in between. The CDR3 loop spans 17 amino acids. Germline V gene data show CDR1 as SGHDT and CDR2 as YYEEEE. CDR3 sequence reads: CASSPTLKSGGNSPLHF. The DNA of the CDR3 is TGTGCCAGCAGCCCGACGCTTAAGTCCGGAGGGAATTCACCCCTCCACTTT.

The chain has TRBV5-5 and TRBJ2-5; D might be TRBD1 or TRBD2, each matching 6 bases. CDR1 is SGHKS, CDR2 YYEKEE, per germline (reference sequence). Trimming shortened V by 0 bases and J by 2 bases, and 20 bases separated the two germline ends. The CDR3 loop spans 18 amino acids. CDR3 protein: CASSLVPLRGGQQETQYF. The CDR3 DNA sequence: TGTGCCAGCAGCTTGGTCCCATTGAGAGGGGGGCAACAAGAGACCCAGTACTTC.

The chain is built from TRBV9 and TRBJ1-4; 7 nucleotides agree with TRBD1. V was clipped by 3 bases and J by 8 bases; unmatched bases: 19. Germline CDR1 is SGDLS and CDR2 is YYNGEE. The CDR3 runs 18 residues. The DNA for the CDR3 is TGTGCCAGCAGCGCAATTGACAGGGTCGGGCGGGGAAAGGAAAAACTGTTTTTT. Amino acids: CASSAIDRVGRGKEKLFF.